This TCR beta chain was sequenced for a study of blood T cell repertoires in COVID-19. Study background: COVID-19 samples collected from the United States, Italy and Spain covered acute and convalescent phases. T cells, B-cell-depleted T cells, or PBMCs provided the cDNA or gDNA that served as material.

Authors' analysis steps: The authors estimated nucleated cell counts from reference gene primer amplification. Measured with immunoSEQ multiplex PCR; TCRdb has only the in-frame clones, and not every one. V and J calls and clone size follow that table, whereas D and trimming were derived from the DNA. The sample shows over 15,000 clones, about four fifths of them seen only once. The germline CDR1 and CDR2 sequences are SEHNR and FQNEAQ (reference sequence). The CDR3 spans 14 residues. The ends were cut back, 6 bases at V and 4 bases at J, with 13 bases in the middle. Sequencing input: peripheral blood. The chain couples TRBV7-9 to TRBJ1-5; the D is unclear. This TCR came from a man between 35 and 55 years old with active or convalescent COVID-19. The chain's CDR3 is CASSFSTRNQPQHF. In nucleotides, the CDR3 is TGTGCCAGCAGTTTCTCGACGAGGAATCAGCCCCAGCATTTT.